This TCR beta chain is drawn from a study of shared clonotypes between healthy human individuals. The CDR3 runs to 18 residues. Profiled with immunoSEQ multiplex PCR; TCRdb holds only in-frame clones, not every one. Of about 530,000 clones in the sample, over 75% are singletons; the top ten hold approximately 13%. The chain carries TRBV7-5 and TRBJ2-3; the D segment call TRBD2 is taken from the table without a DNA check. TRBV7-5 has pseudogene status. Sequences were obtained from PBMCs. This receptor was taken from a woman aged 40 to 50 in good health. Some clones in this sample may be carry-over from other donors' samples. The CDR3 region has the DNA TGTGCCAGAAGCTTAGGCGGGACCAAAGCGGGATTAGGATATACGCAGTATTTT. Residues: CARSLGGTKAGLGYTQYF.